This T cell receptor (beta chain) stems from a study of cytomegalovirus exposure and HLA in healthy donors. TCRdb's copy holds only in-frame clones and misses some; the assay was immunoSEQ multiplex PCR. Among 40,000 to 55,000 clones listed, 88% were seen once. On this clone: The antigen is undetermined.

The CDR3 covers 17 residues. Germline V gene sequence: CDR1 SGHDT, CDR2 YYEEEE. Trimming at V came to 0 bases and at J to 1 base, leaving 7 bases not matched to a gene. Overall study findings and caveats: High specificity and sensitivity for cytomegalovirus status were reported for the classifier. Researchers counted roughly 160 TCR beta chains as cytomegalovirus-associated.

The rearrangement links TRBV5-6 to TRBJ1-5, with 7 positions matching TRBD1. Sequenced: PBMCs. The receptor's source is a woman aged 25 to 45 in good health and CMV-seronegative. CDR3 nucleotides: TGTGCCAGCAGCTTGGGGAAGGGGGCGAACAGCAATCAGCCCCAGCATTTT. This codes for CASSLGKGANSNQPQHF.